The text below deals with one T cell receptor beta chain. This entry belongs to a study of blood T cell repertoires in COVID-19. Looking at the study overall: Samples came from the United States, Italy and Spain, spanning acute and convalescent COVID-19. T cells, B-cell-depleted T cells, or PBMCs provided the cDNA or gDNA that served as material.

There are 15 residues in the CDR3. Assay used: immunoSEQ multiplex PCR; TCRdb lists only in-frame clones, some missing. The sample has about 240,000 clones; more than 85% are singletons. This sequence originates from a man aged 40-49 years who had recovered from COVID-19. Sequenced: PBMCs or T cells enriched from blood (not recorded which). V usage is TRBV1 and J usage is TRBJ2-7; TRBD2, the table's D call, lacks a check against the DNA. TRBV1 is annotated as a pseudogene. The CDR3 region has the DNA TGCACCAGCAGAGATACGGGACTGTTAAACTACGAGCAGTACTTC. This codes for CTSRDTGLLNYEQYF.